The 31 T cell receptor beta chains listed next were all sequenced from one sample in a study of T cells in narcolepsy. Here immunoSEQ multiplex PCR was the method, and the copy in TCRdb shows in-frame clones only, minus some. The sample holds 35,000 to 40,000 clones; around 85% are singletons and the top ten take around 1.6%. The material sequenced was CD45RA- memory CD4+ T cells from PBMCs. Receptors originate from a human donor with narcolepsy.

This chain uses TRBV9 with TRBJ1-5; D not resolved. V lost 4 bases and J 0 bases, leaving 11 bases between the germline ends. The CDR3 has 15 amino acids. In germline, CDR1 is SGDLS, CDR2 YYNGEE. This chain's CDR3 is CASSPFRNSNQPQHF. The CDR3, as DNA: TGTGCCAGCAGCCCCTTCCGGAATAGCAATCAGCCCCAGCATTTT.

The V call is TRBV7-6, the J call TRBJ1-2; 7 bases line up with TRBD1. CDR1 SGHVS and CDR2 FNYEAQ come from the germline V gene. Unmatched junction bases numbered 4, after V lost 1 base and J lost 8 bases. The length of the CDR3 is 13 residues. The CDR3 sequence: CASSLDRGGGYTF. The DNA for the CDR3 is TGTGCCAGCAGCTTAGACAGGGGCGGAGGCTACACCTTC. Supplemented by reference TRBV7-6 and TRBJ1-2, the full variable domain reads GAGVSQSPRYKVTKRGQDVALRCDPISGHVSLYWYRQALGQGPEFLTYFNYEAQQDKSGLPNDRFSAERPEGSISTLTIQRTEQRDSAMYRCASSLDRGGGYTFGSGTRLTVV.

The chain uses TRBV5-1 and TRBJ1-2; D not resolved. This CDR3 comprises 12 residues. Between the trimmed V and J ends, which lost 2 bases and 6 bases, there was a span of 8 bases. Germline CDR1 is SGHRS and CDR2 is YFSETQ. This CDR3 reads CASSFGDHGYTF. The DNA of the CDR3 is TGCGCCAGCAGCTTCGGGGATCATGGCTACACCTTC. The variable domain in full, with the rest retrieved from reference TRBV5-1 and TRBJ1-2, is KAGVTQTPRYLIKTRGQQVTLSCSPISGHRSVSWYQQTPGQGLQFLFEYFSETQRNKGNFPGRFSGRQFSNSRSEMNVSTLELGDSALYLCASSFGDHGYTFGSGTRLTVV.

This clone has only one observation. The chain is built from TRBV27 and TRBJ2-3; D might be TRBD1 (6 bases). Germline V gene sequence: CDR1 MNHEY, CDR2 SMNVEV (reference sequence). V lost 2 bases to trimming and J lost 4 bases, with 10 bases between them. The CDR3 is made up of 14 amino acids. CDR3: CASSLTQGPDTQYF. The CDR3 DNA is TGTGCCAGCAGTTTAACCCAGGGGCCAGATACGCAGTATTTT.

The genes are TRBV4-2 and TRBJ2-3; 8 positions match TRBD1. V was clipped by 3 bases and J by 3 bases; unmatched bases: 5. The germline gives CDR1 LGHNA, CDR2 YNFKEQ. The CDR3 totals 15 residues. The CDR3 bases are TGTGCCAGCAGCCAGCCGGGACAGGCTACAGATACGCAGTATTTT. Translation gives CASSQPGQATDTQYF.

This chain uses TRBV19 with TRBJ1-5; a possible D gene is TRBD1 (5 bases). In germline, CDR1 is LNHDA, CDR2 SQIVND (reference sequence). V shed 1 base and J shed 3 bases, with 13 bases lying between them. The CDR3 is made up of 16 amino acids. DNA for the CDR3: TGTGCCAGTAGTATAGTGGTTGGGGCCTCCAATCAGCCCCAGCATTTT. Translation: CASSIVVGASNQPQHF. The full variable domain, in which reference TRBV19 and TRBJ1-5 provide the parts outside the CDR3, is DGGITQSPKYLFRKEGQNVTLSCEQNLNHDAMYWYRQDPGQGLRLIYYSQIVNDFQKGDIAEGYSVSREKKESFPLTVTSAQKNPTAFYLCASSIVVGASNQPQHFGDGTRLSIL.

J is TRBJ2-5 and V is TRBV11-3, with 7 bases fitting TRBD2. Germline V gene sequence: CDR1 SGHNT, CDR2 YENEEA. V shed 5 bases and J 3 bases; nucleotides not matched to a gene: 12. CDR3 size: 16 residues. Here the CDR3 DNA reads TGTGCCAGCAGCCTTGGGAGACGGGGGGAGAAAGAGACCCAGTACTTC. Protein sequence: CASSLGRRGEKETQYF.

The chain uses TRBV7-2 and TRBJ2-1, with D tentatively TRBD1 or TRBD2 (5 bases each). Trimming shortened V by 5 bases and J by 10 bases, and 15 bases separated the two germline ends. The CDR3 runs 13 residues. In germline, CDR1 is SGHTA, CDR2 FQGNSA. The CDR3 DNA follows: TGTGCCAGCAGCGTGGACGGTTGGGGGGAGCAGTTCTTC. This codes for CASSVDGWGEQFF.

The V call is TRBV11-2, the J call TRBJ2-1; D possibly uses TRBD1 or TRBD2 (6 bases each). Germline V lookup: CDR1 SGHAT, CDR2 FQNNGV. Trimming cost V 6 bases and J 11 bases, with 11 bases left between them. The length of the CDR3 is 11 residues. CDR3 sequence reads: CASSRGVQQFF. The DNA of the CDR3 is TGTGCCAGCAGTAGGGGGGTTCAGCAGTTCTTC.

The chain employs TRBV5-5 and TRBJ1-1; TRBD1 matches at 9 bases. The V and J ends lost 4 bases and 3 bases, in that order; junction bases with no gene match: 1. The CDR3 spans 13 residues. The V gene's germline CDR1 is SGHKS and CDR2 YYEKEE (reference sequence). The CDR3, as DNA: TGTGCCAGCAGCCGACAGGGGGACACTGAAGCTTTCTTT. Amino acids: CASSRQGDTEAFF.

The J gene is TRBJ2-7, the V gene TRBV5-1; D is uncertain. The V end lost 0 bases, the J end lost 0 bases, and 10 bases lay between the germline ends. The CDR3 sequence is 15 residues long. CDR1 and CDR2 (germline): SGHRS, YFSETQ. DNA for the CDR3: TGCGCCAGCAGCTTGGGACCCACCATCTCCTACGAGCAGTACTTC. This translates into CASSLGPTISYEQYF.

V usage is TRBV28 and J usage is TRBJ1-5; 8 bases are a match to TRBD1. The CDR3 extends over 15 amino acids. Germline CDR1 reads MDHEN; CDR2 reads SYDVKM. The V and J ends lost 6 bases and 0 bases, in that order; junction bases with no gene match: 4. The CDR3 DNA reads TGTGCCAGCAGGAGAGGGACAGGTAGCAATCAGCCCCAGCATTTT. This translates into CASRRGTGSNQPQHF. Filled out from reference TRBV28 and TRBJ1-5, the complete variable domain reads DVKVTQSSRYLVKRTGEKVFLECVQDMDHENMFWYRQDPGLGLRLIYFSYDVKMKEKGDIPEGYSVSREKKERFSLILESASTNQTSMYLCASRRGTGSNQPQHFGDGTRLSIL.

This chain links TRBV29-1 with TRBJ2-5; 8 nucleotides agree with TRBD1. The last part of the DNA fits TRBJ2-7 better; the J call may be wrong. CDR3 length: 12 residues. Germline V gene sequence: CDR1 SQVTM, CDR2 ANQGSEA. The CDR3 DNA is TGCAGCGTTCTACAGGGGGGCGACGAGCAGTACTTC. Protein: CSVLQGGDEQYF.

V gene TRBV9 combines with J gene TRBJ2-3; D is ambiguous. The CDR3 is made up of 14 amino acids. The V end lost 4 bases, the J end lost 4 bases, and 13 bases lay between the germline ends. The germline V gene has CDR1 SGDLS and CDR2 YYNGEE. The CDR3 protein is CASSIPTTPDTQYF. CDR3 coding DNA: TGTGCCAGCAGCATACCGACAACCCCAGATACGCAGTATTTT.

The DNA for the CDR3 is TGCGCCAGCAGCCTAGGGGCAGGGGAGGTGGGGAAAGCTTTCTTT. It translates to CASSLGAGEVGKAFF. This chain joins TRBV5-1 and TRBJ1-1; TRBD1 might be the D (6 bases). This CDR3 region has 15 residues. V was shortened by 4 bases and J by 9 bases, with 22 bases between the two germline ends. The germline V gene encodes CDR1 SGHRS and CDR2 YFSETQ. Full variable domain (outside the CDR3, taken from reference TRBV5-1 and TRBJ1-1): KAGVTQTPRYLIKTRGQQVTLSCSPISGHRSVSWYQQTPGQGLQFLFEYFSETQRNKGNFPGRFSGRQFSNSRSEMNVSTLELGDSALYLCASSLGAGEVGKAFFGQGTRLTVV.

This rearrangement joins TRBV25-1 to TRBJ2-7; D unresolved. Per the germline V gene, CDR1 is MGHDK and CDR2 is SYGVNS. The CDR3 runs 11 residues. Trimming removed 3 bases at V and 5 bases at J, with 5 bases between. The CDR3 DNA reads as TGTGCCAGCAGTGATTTCCACGAGCAGTACTTC. Its protein is CASSDFHEQYF.

In its sample, this clone was seen once. The rearrangement links TRBV7-9 to TRBJ2-6; perhaps D is TRBD1 or TRBD2 (6 bases each). The CDR3 sequence is 16 residues long. Germline V gene lookup returns CDR1 SEHNR and CDR2 FQNEAQ (reference sequence). Trimming removed 5 bases from V and 0 bases from J, with 11 bases in between. CDR3 protein: CASSPGANSGANVLTF. In nucleotides, the CDR3 is TGTGCCAGCAGCCCGGGGGCCAACTCTGGGGCCAACGTCCTGACTTTC.

This clone was detected a few times. The chain recombines TRBV11-1 with TRBJ2-6; weak D call: TRBD2 (6 bases). The germline CDR1 and CDR2 sequences are SGHAT and FQDESV (reference sequence). The CDR3 length is 19 residues. Trimming took off 4 bases at V and 1 base at J, with 20 bases between the two ends. CDR3 coding DNA: TGTGCCAGCAGCTCAGAGGGCAAGACTGGGGGGTCTGGGGCCAACGTCCTGACTTTC. Translation gives CASSSEGKTGGSGANVLTF.

This clone is a singleton in its sample. The chain carries TRBV5-6 and TRBJ1-2, with no clear D. Germline-derived CDR1 and CDR2 are SGHDT and YYEEEE. V gave up 0 bases and J gave up 4 bases, with 7 bases separating them. The length of the CDR3 is 13 residues. CDR3 sequence reads: CASSLGGSYGYTF. The CDR3 bases are TGTGCCAGCAGCTTGGGAGGGAGCTATGGCTACACCTTC.

The chain is built from TRBV5-8 and TRBJ2-1, with 11 bases identical to TRBD2. The ends lost 4 bases at V and 3 bases at J; junction bases unmatched: 9. CDR1 is SGHTS, CDR2 YDEGEE, per germline. The CDR3 totals 17 residues. The CDR3 protein is CASSKGRLAGFYNEQFF. In DNA, the CDR3 is TGTGCCAGCAGCAAGGGACGACTAGCGGGGTTCTACAATGAGCAGTTCTTC.

The chain couples TRBV18 to TRBJ2-1; the D is unclear. The CDR3 runs to 17 residues. The germline V gene has CDR1 KGHSH and CDR2 LQKENI. Deletions cut 1 base from V and 2 bases from J, with 15 bases between. CDR3 DNA: TGTGCCAGCTCACCACTGACTCCAACCTTGACCTACAATGAGCAGTTCTTC. It is translated as CASSPLTPTLTYNEQFF.

The chain links TRBV7-9 to TRBJ1-1, with D uncertain. The germline V and J ends were trimmed by 1 base and 1 base, with 7 bases remaining between them. The CDR3 is made up of 14 amino acids. Germline loops: CDR1 SEHNR, CDR2 FQNEAQ (reference sequence). The CDR3 region has the DNA TGTGCCAGCAGCTTAGTAACGGGGAACACTGAAGCTTTCTTT. It codes for CASSLVTGNTEAFF. The full variable domain, completed using reference TRBV7-9 and TRBJ1-1, is DTGVSQNPRHKITKRGQNVTFRCDPISEHNRLYWYRQTLGQGPEFLTYFQNEAQLEKSRLLSDRFSAERPKGSFSTLEIQRTEQGDSAMYLCASSLVTGNTEAFFGQGTRLTVV.

V gene TRBV7-9 combines with J gene TRBJ2-4, with TRBD1 identical over 8 bases. CDR3 size: 16 residues. Trimming cost V 4 bases and J 3 bases; bases outside gene matches: 8. The germline V gene has CDR1 SEHNR and CDR2 FQNEAQ (reference sequence). CDR3 residues: CASSSQGAGGKNIQYF. Here the CDR3 DNA reads TGTGCCAGCAGCTCCCAGGGGGCCGGGGGCAAAAACATTCAGTACTTC.

This clone was seen more than once but under ten times. This chain uses TRBV19 with TRBJ1-5, with D maybe TRBD1 (6 bases). Germline CDR1 reads LNHDA; CDR2 reads SQIVND (reference sequence). V lost 2 bases and J lost 2, with 10 bases in between. The CDR3 is 15 residues long. CDR3 amino acids: CASSITGKGNQPQHF. CDR3 in DNA: TGTGCCAGTAGTATAACAGGGAAGGGCAATCAGCCCCAGCATTTT.

V and J are TRBV2 and TRBJ1-2, with 9 nucleotides matching TRBD1. The CDR3 consists of 14 residues. The J segment lost 8 bases and the V segment lost 3 bases, leaving 7 bases of the junction unmatched. Per the germline V gene, CDR1 is SNHLY and CDR2 is FYNNEI. The CDR3 here is CASSETGGGKGYTF. The CDR3 DNA is TGTGCCAGCAGTGAGACAGGGGGAGGAAAAGGCTACACCTTC.

CDR3 amino acids: CASSRGTGVYEQYF. The DNA for the CDR3 is TGTGCCAGCAGTCGGGGGACAGGGGTCTACGAGCAGTACTTC. The chain combines TRBV6-5 with TRBJ2-7, with 10 positions matching TRBD1. Germline V CDR1 and CDR2: MNHEY, SVGAGI. The CDR3 is 14 amino acids. The J segment lost 3 bases and the V segment lost 5 bases, leaving 4 bases of the junction unmatched.

The genes are TRBV7-6 and TRBJ1-2, with D possibly TRBD1 on 6 matching bases. Germline lookup yields CDR1 SGHVS and CDR2 FNYEAQ. The CDR3 is 13 amino acids. V shed 3 bases and J shed 5 bases, with 10 bases lying between them. The CDR3, as DNA: TGTGCCAGCAGCTTCTGGGGGCAATATGGCTACACCTTC. It specifies CASSFWGQYGYTF.

V is TRBV2 and J is TRBJ2-5; the match to TRBD2 covers 7 bases. The CDR3 is 16 residues long. The V gene's germline CDR1 is SNHLY and CDR2 FYNNEI. V dropped 0 bases and J dropped 4; count of bases not matched to a gene: 8. CDR3 in amino acids: CASSEALLSSGETQYF. CDR3 bases: TGTGCCAGCAGTGAAGCGCTCCTATCTAGCGGAGAGACCCAGTACTTC.

This chain joins TRBV4-2 and TRBJ2-1; 8 bases line up with TRBD2. Germline CDR1 reads LGHNA; CDR2 reads YNFKEQ. The CDR3 consists of 14 residues. Unmatched junction bases numbered 5, after V lost 6 bases and J lost 4 bases. Here the CDR3 reads CASRTGGEYNEQFF. DNA for the CDR3: TGTGCCAGCAGAACCGGGGGGGAATACAATGAGCAGTTCTTC.

The rearrangement joins TRBV11-3 to TRBJ1-3; 8 bases are shared with TRBD1. This CDR3 has 16 residues. Germline V gene sequence: CDR1 SGHNT, CDR2 YENEEA. Germline trimming cut 5 bases from V and 0 bases from J; bases unmatched to any gene: 6. CDR3 DNA: TGTGCCAGCAGCGCAGGGGGCACGGCCTCTGGAAACACCATATATTTT. It translates to CASSAGGTASGNTIYF.

This chain joins TRBV11-3 and TRBJ2-1; D unresolved. This CDR3 is built from 15 residues. CDR1 is SGHNT, CDR2 YENEEA, per germline. The V end lost 1 base, the J end lost 1 base, and 8 bases lay between the germline ends. The CDR3, as DNA: TGTGCCAGCAGCTTAGCGGCCTTATCCTACAATGAGCAGTTCTTC. This translates into CASSLAALSYNEQFF.